Listed here is a single TCR beta chain. The sample is drawn from a study of shared clonotypes between healthy human individuals. In germline, CDR1 is SGHRS, CDR2 YFSETQ. The CDR3 sequence is 14 residues long. With V trimmed by 5 bases and J by 4 bases, 6 bases remained unmatched. Profiled with immunoSEQ multiplex PCR; TCRdb holds only in-frame clones, not every one. The table records around 600,000 clones, approximately 97% of them present only once. Sequencing was carried out using naive CD4+ T cells sorted from blood. Subset denoted: CD45RA+ positively selected. The sequence derives from a woman aged 30 to 39 in good health. This chain connects TRBV5-1 to TRBJ1-1, with 9 bases identical to TRBD1. The CDR3 spells CASREQGATTEAFF. In nucleotides, the CDR3 is TGCGCCAGCAGGGAACAGGGGGCAACCACTGAAGCTTTCTTT.